The clone carrying this T cell receptor beta chain was detected once. V gave up 4 bases and J gave up 1 base, with 14 bases separating them. The CDR3 spans 16 residues. Authors' processing steps: Using reference gene primer amplification, nucleated cell counts were estimated. The assay was immunoSEQ multiplex PCR, and TCRdb's table has in-frame clones only and misses some. For V, J and clone size, that table is used; D and trimming come from the DNA. Of tens of thousands of clones in the sample, about 80% are singletons; the top ten hold around 40%. The source of the sample is a study of blood T cell repertoires in COVID-19.

The rearrangement uses TRBV23-1 and TRBJ2-4, with D tentatively TRBD1 (6 bases). TRBV23-1 is designated an ORF whose function remains uncertain. The origin of this receptor is a man older than 75 with active or convalescent COVID-19. Sequencing was done on a sample of peripheral blood. In DNA, the CDR3 is TGCGCCAGCAGTCCACATAACAGGGTTGCCAAAAACATTCAGTACTTC. Protein: CASSPHNRVAKNIQYF.